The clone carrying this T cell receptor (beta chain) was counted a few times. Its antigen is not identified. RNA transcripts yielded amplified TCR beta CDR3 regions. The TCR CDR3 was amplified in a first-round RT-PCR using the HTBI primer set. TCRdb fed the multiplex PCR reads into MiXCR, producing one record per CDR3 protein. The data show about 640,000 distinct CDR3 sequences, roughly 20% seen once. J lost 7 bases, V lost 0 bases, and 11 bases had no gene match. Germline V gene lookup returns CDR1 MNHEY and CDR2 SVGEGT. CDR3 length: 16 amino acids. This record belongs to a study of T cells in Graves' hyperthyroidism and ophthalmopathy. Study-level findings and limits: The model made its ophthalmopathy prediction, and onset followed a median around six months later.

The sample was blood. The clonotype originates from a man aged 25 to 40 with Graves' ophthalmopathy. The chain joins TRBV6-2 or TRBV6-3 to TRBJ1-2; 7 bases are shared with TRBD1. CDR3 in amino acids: CASSYSKTTGQIGYTF. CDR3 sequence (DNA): TGTGCCAGCAGTTACTCGAAGACGACAGGGCAAATTGGCTACACCTTC.